This T cell receptor beta chain came from a study of shared clonotypes between healthy human individuals. About the study: The donors, two women and a few men, were aged 18 to 49.

Whole-study results and caveats: What naive subsets generally showed was a larger estimated richness than memory subsets showed.

Only in-frame clones appear in the TCRdb table, and some are missing; sequencing was by immunoSEQ multiplex PCR. The sample includes 2 million to 3 million clones, roughly 93% seen only once; the top ten take roughly 0.36%. Trimming shortened V by 5 bases and J by 3 bases, and 8 bases separated the two germline ends. Germline CDR1 is SGHAT and CDR2 is FQNNGV. The CDR3 covers 12 residues. Concerning this clone: Its cognate antigen is unknown.

The chain uses TRBV11-2 and TRBJ2-7, with a possible D match to TRBD1 (7 bases). The receptor comes from a young man in good health. Some clones in this sample may be carry-over from other donors' samples. Sequencing was carried out using naive CD4+ T cells from PBMCs. Subset described: CD45RA+ positively selected. Here the CDR3 DNA reads TGTGCCAGCAGCCAGGGGGGCTACGAGCAGTACTTC. This encodes CASSQGGYEQYF.